The rows below give T cell receptor beta chains drawn from one sample of a study of T cell repertoires in cytomegalovirus infection. For these TCRs, the target antigens are not known. Each CDR3 protein gets one entry after TCRdb re-called the reads with MiXCR. Among fewer than 650,000 distinct CDR3 sequences listed, 40% were seen once. The starting material was cultured PBMCs, obtained from culture after CMV antigen stimulation. The receptor set was obtained from a human donor in good health (CMV status not recorded). Some clones in this sample may be carry-over from other donors' samples. The CDR3 runs from the conserved cysteine through the conserved F or W. A D gene is named only where the DNA matches it firmly. A clone size is listed for some rows: how often the clone was seen (once, few, many), or a class if it is expanded.

len: 14
j_gene: TRBJ1-6
abundance: NA
d_gene: NA
v_gene: TRBV7-2
CDR3aa: CASGGSGFKGPLHF
CDR3nt: TGTGCCAGCGGGGGAAGCGGCTTCAAAGGGCCCCTCCACTTT

len: 12
j_gene: TRBJ1-2
abundance: NA
d_gene: NA
v_gene: TRBV7-2
CDR3aa: CASSRTNYGYTF
CDR3nt: TGTGCCAGCAGTCGCACTAACTATGGCTACACCTTC

len: 14
j_gene: TRBJ2-1
abundance: NA
d_gene: TRBD2
v_gene: TRBV7-2
CDR3aa: CASSRTSANNEQFF
CDR3nt: TGTGCCAGCAGTAGGACTAGCGCTAACAATGAGCAGTTCTTC

len: 19
j_gene: TRBJ2-2
abundance: few
d_gene: TRBD2
v_gene: TRBV7-6
CDR3aa: CASSPVLEAGGMRTGELFF
CDR3nt: TGTGCCAGCAGCCCCGTCCTTGAAGCGGGGGGGATGAGGACCGGGGAGCTGTTTTTT

len: 13
j_gene: TRBJ1-2
abundance: NA
d_gene: TRBD1
v_gene: TRBV29-1
CDR3aa: CSVRDRYNYGYTF
CDR3nt: TGCAGCGTCCGGGACAGGTATAACTATGGCTACACCTTC

len: 14
j_gene: TRBJ2-5
abundance: few
d_gene: TRBD2
v_gene: TRBV11-2
CDR3aa: CASSSGSGGETQYF
CDR3nt: TGTGCCAGCAGCTCGGGGAGCGGGGGGGAGACCCAGTACTTC

len: 13
j_gene: TRBJ2-7
abundance: NA
d_gene: TRBD1
v_gene: TRBV18
CDR3aa: CASSPGQALEQYF
CDR3nt: TGTGCCAGCTCACCGGGACAGGCCCTCGAGCAGTACTTC

len: 15
j_gene: TRBJ2-1
abundance: NA
d_gene: NA
v_gene: TRBV7-2
CDR3aa: CASSLRDLTYNEQFF
CDR3nt: TGTGCCAGCAGCTTGAGGGACCTAACCTACAATGAGCAGTTCTTC

len: 16
j_gene: TRBJ2-5
abundance: NA
d_gene: TRBD1
v_gene: TRBV19
CDR3aa: CASSIPPGTGGETQYF
CDR3nt: TGTGCCAGTAGTATACCCCCGGGGACAGGGGGAGAGACCCAGTACTTC

len: 16
j_gene: TRBJ2-3
abundance: NA
d_gene: TRBD2
v_gene: TRBV10-3
CDR3aa: CAISPGEGTSTDTQYF
CDR3nt: TGTGCCATCAGTCCGGGGGAGGGGACTAGCACAGATACGCAGTATTTT

len: 16
j_gene: TRBJ2-1
abundance: NA
d_gene: TRBD2
v_gene: TRBV20-1
CDR3aa: CSAVAGTSDSYNEQFF
CDR3nt: TGCAGTGCCGTAGCCGGGACTAGCGACTCCTACAATGAGCAGTTCTTC

len: 14
j_gene: TRBJ1-2
abundance: NA
d_gene: NA
v_gene: TRBV12-3/TRBV12-4
CDR3aa: CASSLARQLYGYTF
CDR3nt: TGTGCCAGCAGTTTAGCGCGGCAACTCTATGGCTACACCTTC

len: 15
j_gene: TRBJ2-7
abundance: NA
d_gene: NA
v_gene: TRBV6-6
CDR3aa: CASSFRDRLYYEQYF
CDR3nt: TGTGCCAGCAGCTTCCGGGACCGACTCTACTACGAGCAGTACTTC

len: 13
j_gene: TRBJ2-7
abundance: NA
d_gene: NA
v_gene: TRBV20-1
CDR3aa: CSALVWGSREQYF
CDR3nt: TGCAGTGCCCTGGTTTGGGGTTCGCGGGAGCAGTACTTC

len: 14
j_gene: TRBJ2-7
abundance: few
d_gene: NA
v_gene: TRBV7-8
CDR3aa: CASSLGVGGNEQYF
CDR3nt: TGTGCCAGCAGCTTGGGGGTAGGAGGGAACGAGCAGTACTTC

len: 11
j_gene: TRBJ2-7
abundance: NA
d_gene: NA
v_gene: TRBV19
CDR3aa: CASSHGYEQYF
CDR3nt: TGTGCCAGTAGCCATGGCTACGAGCAGTACTTC

len: 13
j_gene: TRBJ1-1
abundance: few
d_gene: NA
v_gene: TRBV7-9
CDR3aa: CASTLYGGTEAFF
CDR3nt: TGTGCCAGCACCCTCTACGGGGGCACTGAAGCTTTCTTT

len: 17
j_gene: TRBJ2-3
abundance: NA
d_gene: NA
v_gene: TRBV10-3
CDR3aa: CAISESNRGGVTDTQYF
CDR3nt: TGTGCCATCAGTGAGTCGAATCGAGGGGGGGTCACAGATACGCAGTATTTT

len: 13
j_gene: TRBJ1-1
abundance: NA
d_gene: NA
v_gene: TRBV7-4
CDR3aa: CARPHTPGTEAFF
CDR3nt: TGTGCCAGGCCCCACACCCCGGGGACTGAAGCTTTCTTT

len: 14
j_gene: TRBJ2-7
abundance: once
d_gene: NA
v_gene: TRBV5-1
CDR3aa: CASSFIGITYEQYF
CDR3nt: TGCGCCAGCAGCTTCATAGGCATAACCTACGAGCAGTACTTC

len: 16
j_gene: TRBJ2-6
abundance: NA
d_gene: NA
v_gene: TRBV19
CDR3aa: CASRDGGLSGANVLTF
CDR3nt: TGTGCCAGTAGGGACGGAGGCTTATCTGGGGCCAACGTCCTGACTTTC

len: 18
j_gene: TRBJ1-6
abundance: NA
d_gene: TRBD1
v_gene: TRBV18
CDR3aa: CASSWDRVIELEDSPLHF
CDR3nt: TGTGCCAGCTCATGGGACAGGGTTATTGAGTTGGAAGATTCACCCCTCCACTTT

len: 13
j_gene: TRBJ2-5
abundance: NA
d_gene: TRBD1
v_gene: TRBV12-5
CDR3aa: CASGRGQRETQYF
CDR3nt: TGTGCTAGTGGACGGGGACAGAGAGAGACCCAGTACTTC

len: 15
j_gene: TRBJ2-1
abundance: NA
d_gene: TRBD2
v_gene: TRBV6-2/TRBV6-3
CDR3aa: CASGDRKREGNEQFF
CDR3nt: TGTGCCAGCGGGGATAGGAAGCGGGAGGGGAATGAGCAGTTCTTC

len: 17
j_gene: TRBJ2-1
abundance: few
d_gene: NA
v_gene: TRBV5-6
CDR3aa: CASSLANPLSSYNEQFF
CDR3nt: TGTGCCAGCAGCTTGGCCAATCCTCTAAGCTCCTACAATGAGCAGTTCTTC

len: 14
j_gene: TRBJ1-6
abundance: few
d_gene: NA
v_gene: TRBV11-1
CDR3aa: CASSKDWQNSPLHF
CDR3nt: TGTGCCAGCAGCAAAGACTGGCAAAATTCACCCCTCCACTTT

len: 13
j_gene: TRBJ2-7
abundance: NA
d_gene: TRBD2
v_gene: TRBV6-2/TRBV6-3
CDR3aa: CASMSSGSYEQYF
CDR3nt: TGTGCCAGCATGTCTAGCGGGAGCTACGAGCAGTACTTC

len: 14
j_gene: TRBJ2-4
abundance: NA
d_gene: NA
v_gene: TRBV19
CDR3aa: CASSPWGRKNIQYF
CDR3nt: TGTGCCAGTAGCCCATGGGGGAGGAAAAACATTCAGTACTTC

len: 14
j_gene: TRBJ2-4
abundance: many
d_gene: NA
v_gene: TRBV4-1
CDR3aa: CASSQGETKDIQYF
CDR3nt: TGCGCCAGCAGCCAAGGAGAGACTAAGGACATTCAGTACTTC

len: 15
j_gene: TRBJ1-1
abundance: NA
d_gene: NA
v_gene: TRBV6-2/TRBV6-3
CDR3aa: CASSYSGLIITEAFF
CDR3nt: TGTGCCAGCAGTTACTCGGGACTGATAATCACTGAAGCTTTCTTT

len: 15
j_gene: TRBJ1-2
abundance: NA
d_gene: TRBD1
v_gene: TRBV5-1
CDR3aa: CASSFGQDSNYGYTF
CDR3nt: TGCGCCAGCAGCTTTGGACAGGACTCTAACTATGGCTACACCTTC